The 21 T cell receptor beta chains below were found in one sample sequenced in a study of molecular identifiers for immune sequencing clone quantification. TCRdb re-analysed the PCR reads in MiXCR, keeping a single row per CDR3 protein. The sample includes 13,000 or so distinct CDR3 sequences, more than 15% of them seen just once. What was sequenced was naive CD8+ T cells from blood, with Jurkat cell RNA spiked in. Sample subset: FACS-sorted CD8+CD4-CCR7+CD45RA+ naive T cells. These receptors were obtained from a human donor in good health. Some libraries in this study had Jurkat cell RNA spiked in.

The table lists this clonotype with many counts. This sequence joins TRBV10-2 and TRBJ2-7; no reliable D call. V lost 2 bases to trimming and J lost 3 bases, with 2 bases between them. The CDR3 consists of 11 residues. Germline values: CDR1 WSHSY, CDR2 SAAADI. The chain's CDR3 is CASSELYEQYF. The CDR3 bases are TGCGCCAGCAGTGAGCTCTACGAGCAGTACTTC.

In regard to this clonotype: This sequence may be a read error, since a much larger clone differs from it by one base. In this CDR3 the conserved last residue, phenylalanine or tryptophan, is missing, so a read error is likely. The V call is TRBV12-3 or TRBV12-4, the J call TRBJ1-1, with D maybe TRBD1 (5 bases). The CDR3 loop spans 14 amino acids. Trimming cost V 1 base and J 4 bases, with 10 bases left between them. The CDR3 here is CASSLEWQGTEAFL. Here the CDR3 DNA reads TGTGCCAGCAGTTTAGAGTGGCAGGGCACTGAAGCTTTCCTT.

This clonotype is labeled as medium-sized. The chain couples TRBV5-1 to TRBJ2-3, with 9 bases lining up with TRBD2. The CDR3 extends over 16 amino acids. V lost 2 bases and J lost 0; bases outside the gene matches: 4. The germline V gene encodes CDR1 SGHRS and CDR2 YFSETQ. This CDR3 reads CASSLRLADSTDTQYF. Here the CDR3 DNA reads TGCGCCAGCAGCTTAAGACTAGCGGATAGCACAGATACGCAGTATTTT.

In its sample, this clonotype ranks as medium-sized. The chain joins TRBV6-5 to TRBJ2-2; 10 nucleotides match TRBD2. The CDR3 covers 15 residues. The germline V gene encodes CDR1 MNHEY and CDR2 SVGAGI. The V segment lost 7 bases and the J segment 7 bases; nucleotides outside the gene matches: 9. CDR3 sequence reads: CASNTFVAGGGELFF. The DNA for the CDR3 is TGTGCCAGCAATACCTTTGTAGCGGGAGGCGGGGAGCTGTTTTTT.

By share of the sample, this clonotype is medium-sized. V and J are TRBV29-1 and TRBJ2-3; D not certain. Trimming shortened V by 5 bases and J by 4 bases, and 19 bases separated the two germline ends. Germline values: CDR1 SQVTM, CDR2 ANQGSEA. The CDR3 length is 15 residues. The CDR3 coding sequence is TGCAGCGTTCCTTTGGCGAGTGCCTTGGCAGATACGCAGTATTTT. It codes for CSVPLASALADTQYF.

This clonotype is labeled as medium-sized (0.01 to 0.1%). This chain uses TRBV4-1 with TRBJ2-7, with TRBD2 matching over 12 bases. The CDR3 contains 16 residues. CDR1 is MGHRA and CDR2 is YSYEKL in the germline V gene. Germline trimming cut 2 bases from V and 4 bases from J; bases unmatched to any gene: 6. CDR3 region: CASSQQTSGRFYEQYF. The CDR3 bases are TGCGCCAGCAGCCAACAGACTAGCGGGAGATTTTACGAGCAGTACTTC.

This clonotype was observed many times. The J gene is TRBJ2-2, the V gene TRBV3-1, with TRBD2 matching over 9 bases. CDR3 length: 17 amino acids. V was clipped by 1 base and J by 7 bases; unmatched bases: 10. Germline assignment: CDR1 LGHDT and CDR2 YNNKEL (reference sequence). The CDR3 is CASSQAAVAGDVGELFF. The CDR3, as DNA: TGTGCCAGCAGCCAAGCCGCGGTAGCGGGAGACGTCGGGGAGCTGTTTTTT. The full variable domain, rest sourced from reference TRBV3-1 and TRBJ2-2, is DTAVSQTPKYLVTQMGNDKSIKCEQNLGHDTMYWYKQDSKKFLKIMFSYNNKELIINETVPNRFSPKSPDKAHLNLHINSLELGDSAVYFCASSQAAVAGDVGELFFGEGSRLTVL.

V gene TRBV19 combines with J gene TRBJ1-4; D uncertain. Germline loops: CDR1 LNHDA, CDR2 SQIVND (reference sequence). V lost 2 bases to trimming and J lost 4 bases, with 11 bases between them. The CDR3 has 15 amino acids. CDR3 in DNA: TGTGCCAGTAGTATAATCAACAGTGGTAATGAAAAACTGTTTTTT. Protein product: CASSIINSGNEKLFF.

Sample share makes this clonotype medium-sized. The chain carries TRBV7-6 and TRBJ2-1; 7 bases are a match to TRBD2. The CDR3 is made up of 16 amino acids. In germline, CDR1 is SGHVS, CDR2 FNYEAQ. V shed 3 bases, J shed 10 bases, and the junction held 15 bases outside the gene matches. CDR3 bases: TGTGCCAGCAGCTTTTCGCCTAGCGGCATTGCTAGCGAGCAGTTCTTC. It specifies CASSFSPSGIASEQFF.

This clonotype is a singleton in its sample. The DNA for the CDR3 is TGTGCCAGCAGCGAGGGACTAGGATTATACTATACGCAGTATTTT. This encodes CASSEGLGLYYTQYF. This rearrangement joins TRBV11-2 to TRBJ2-3; 8 nucleotides align to TRBD2. Trimming took 5 bases from V and 7 from J; bases not matched to a gene: 11. The CDR3 contains 15 residues. Germline CDR1 reads SGHAT; CDR2 reads FQNNGV.

This clonotype was seen many times. The V call is TRBV27, the J call TRBJ2-1; D is uncertain. There are 14 residues in the CDR3. Germline V gene sequence: CDR1 MNHEY, CDR2 SMNVEV (reference sequence). The ends were cut back, 4 bases at V and 2 bases at J, with 9 bases in the middle. The CDR3 bases are TGTGCCAGCAGTTATGGCTATCCCTACAATGAGCAGTTCTTC. Its protein is CASSYGYPYNEQFF.

There are a few counts of this clonotype. The chain joins TRBV28 to TRBJ2-3; a possible D gene is TRBD1 (6 bases). CDR3 length: 16 residues. V was clipped by 10 bases and J by 4 bases, with 24 bases between them. In germline, CDR1 is MDHEN, CDR2 SYDVKM. The CDR3 nucleotides are TGTGCCACCTCCCCACAGGGCCCATTGATGGCAGATACGCAGTATTTT. Translated, it gives CATSPQGPLMADTQYF.

There are many counts of this clonotype. The chain joins TRBV11-2 to TRBJ2-1; a weak D match, TRBD2 (6 bases). Trimming took off 1 base at V and 8 bases at J, with 21 bases between the two ends. CDR1 SGHAT and CDR2 FQNNGV come from the germline V gene. CDR3 length: 17 amino acids. CDR3 nucleotides: TGTGCCAGCAGCTTAGGGGACCGGGACTTCGTGGTCGATGAGCAGTTCTTC. It specifies CASSLGDRDFVVDEQFF. The full variable domain, in which reference TRBV11-2 and TRBJ2-1 provide the parts outside the CDR3, is EAGVAQSPRYKIIEKRQSVAFWCNPISGHATLYWYQQILGQGPKLLIQFQNNGVVDDSQLPKDRFSAERLKGVDSTLKIQPAKLEDSAVYLCASSLGDRDFVVDEQFFGPGTRLTVL.

This clonotype is labeled as medium-sized (0.01 to 0.1%). The chain is built from TRBV4-1 and TRBJ2-3; 7 bases match TRBD2. Germline CDR1 reads MGHRA; CDR2 reads YSYEKL. J was trimmed by 5 bases and V by 8 bases; bases with no gene match: 10. CDR3 length: 14 residues. CDR3 residues: CASYGGRGGDTQYF. For the CDR3, the DNA is TGCGCCAGCTACGGCGGGAGAGGCGGAGATACGCAGTATTTT.

Of note for this clonotype: Possible read error: a much larger clone is one base away. The chain joins TRBV12-3 or TRBV12-4 to TRBJ2-5; D unclear. There are 14 residues in the CDR3. The CDR3 reads CASSHEGVPETQCF. The DNA of the CDR3 is TGTGCCAGCAGTCACGAAGGAGTGCCCGAGACCCAGTGCTTC.

For this clonotype: The CDR3 carries no conserved terminal phenylalanine or tryptophan, so it likely arises from a read error. This chain links TRBV29-1 with TRBJ1-1; D is ambiguous. Germline CDR1 SQVTM, CDR2 ANQGSEA. Trimming stripped 6 bases from V and 0 bases from J, with 17 bases between. The CDR3 runs to 15 residues. CDR3 loop: CSVPPEETLNTEAFS. The DNA of the CDR3 is TGCAGCGTACCCCCTGAGGAGACCCTGAACACTGAAGCTTTCTCC.

To note about this clonotype: A much larger clone sits a single nucleotide away, making a read error possible. Likely a read error: the CDR3 ends without its conserved phenylalanine or tryptophan. This chain links TRBV2 with TRBJ1-5, with a possible D match to TRBD1 (6 bases). The V end lost 1 base, the J end lost 5 bases, and 9 bases lay between the germline ends. Germline values: CDR1 SNHLY, CDR2 FYNNEI. CDR3 size: 14 residues. The CDR3 is CASSEGQGYQPQHL. For the CDR3, the DNA is TGTGCCAGCAGTGAAGGGCAGGGGTATCAGCCCCAGCATCTT.

Many counts were recorded for this clonotype. The conserved phenylalanine or tryptophan is not found at the CDR3 terminus, so this likely reflects a read error. V usage is TRBV7-9 and J usage is TRBJ2-3; D may be TRBD1 or TRBD2 (5 bases each). Per germline, CDR1 SEHNR and CDR2 FQNEAQ (reference sequence). The CDR3 runs 18 residues. V lost 5 bases to trimming and J lost 0 bases, with 21 bases between them. CDR3 loop: CASSPRATGAVSTDTQYL. The CDR3 DNA is TGTGCCAGCAGCCCGCGGGCGACTGGGGCCGTCAGCACAGATACGCAGTATCTT.

This clonotype appeared a few times. J is TRBJ2-1 and V is TRBV27; 16 bases align to TRBD2. Germline lookup yields CDR1 MNHEY and CDR2 SMNVEV (reference sequence). V lost 8 bases and J lost 5; bases outside the gene matches: 3. The CDR3 spans 15 residues. CDR3 DNA: TGTGCCAGCCACGGGACTAGCGGGAGGGACAATGAGCAGTTCTTC. Protein: CASHGTSGRDNEQFF.

This clonotype was picked up a small number of times. A much larger clone lies one base from this, so it may be a read error. The final CDR3 position lacks the conserved phenylalanine or tryptophan, pointing to a likely read error. The rearrangement links TRBV6-5 to TRBJ2-1; D not certain. The CDR3 consists of 12 residues. The V gene's germline CDR1 is MNHEY and CDR2 SVGAGI. V gave up 6 bases and J gave up 8 bases, with 11 bases separating them. CDR3: CASRGSWDEQFL. The CDR3 coding sequence is TGTGCCAGCAGGGGGTCATGGGATGAGCAGTTCCTC.

This clonotype is deemed medium-sized. CDR3 DNA sequence: TGTGCCAGCAGCTTGGCTAGCGGCCCCAATGAGCAGTTCTTC. It is translated as CASSLASGPNEQFF. This chain links TRBV13 with TRBJ2-1, with TRBD2 identical over 7 bases. Germline V gene lookup returns CDR1 PRHDT and CDR2 FYEKMQ (reference sequence). The CDR3 is 14 amino acids. J was trimmed by 6 bases and V by 3 bases; bases with no gene match: 5.